Listed here are 14 T cell receptor beta chains from one sample, sequenced in a study of blood T cell repertoires in COVID-19. Sequenced by immunoSEQ multiplex PCR; TCRdb stores in-frame clones only, minus some. Of 100,000 to 150,000 clones listed, roughly 72% are singletons. Sample: peripheral blood. Source of these receptors: a man aged 55 to 70 with acute or convalescent COVID-19.

V gene TRBV12-3 or TRBV12-4 combines with J gene TRBJ1-2; D gene ambiguous. The CDR3 has 13 residues. Trimming shortened V by 4 bases and J by 6 bases, and 12 bases separated the two germline ends. The CDR3 sequence is CASSSQVIDGYTF. As DNA, the CDR3 is TGTGCCAGCAGTTCCCAGGTAATCGATGGCTACACCTTC.

CDR3 sequence (DNA): TGTGCCAGCGGCGAACAGGGGTATAAGAACACTGAAGCTTTCTTT. Translated, it gives CASGEQGYKNTEAFF. The chain uses TRBV28 and TRBJ1-1, with 7 bases aligning to TRBD1. The CDR3 runs to 15 residues. Germline V gene data show CDR1 as MDHEN and CDR2 as SYDVKM. J was trimmed by 1 base and V by 8 bases; bases with no gene match: 10.

This sequence joins TRBV6-5 and TRBJ2-1, with TRBD2 as a possible D gene (6 bases). Trimming cost V 1 base and J 14 bases, with 9 bases left between them. Germline V CDR1 and CDR2: MNHEY, SVGAGI. This CDR3 is 11 amino acids long. CDR3 amino acids: CASSYFREEFF. The CDR3 DNA follows: TGTGCCAGCAGTTACTTCAGGGAGGAGTTCTTC.

Many counts were recorded for this clone. This rearrangement joins TRBV6-2 or TRBV6-3 to TRBJ1-1, with unresolved D. The length of the CDR3 is 13 residues. Germline V gene data show CDR1 as MNHEY and CDR2 as SVGEGT. Trimming pared 7 bases from V and 9 bases from J, leaving 18 bases between. CDR3 in DNA: TGTGCCAGCACCCCACCCTGGGCCGGTAAAGCTTTCTTT. Translating it yields CASTPPWAGKAFF.

This clone occurred a few times. The chain couples TRBV6-4 to TRBJ2-1, with 9 nucleotides matching TRBD2. V trimming: 2 bases; J trimming: 9 bases; junction bases outside the gene matches: 5. The CDR3 extends over 14 amino acids. The germline V gene encodes CDR1 MRHNA and CDR2 SNTAGT. The chain's CDR3 is CASSDGLAYGEQFF. CDR3 DNA: TGTGCCAGCAGTGACGGACTAGCGTATGGTGAGCAGTTCTTC.

V gene TRBV4-1 combines with J gene TRBJ1-1; D unclear. V was shortened by 3 bases and J by 0 bases, with 14 bases between the two germline ends. Germline values: CDR1 MGHRA, CDR2 YSYEKL. The CDR3 spans 16 residues. The CDR3 loop reads CASSQSGRSLNTEAFF. DNA for the CDR3: TGCGCCAGCAGCCAGAGTGGGCGCAGTCTGAACACTGAAGCTTTCTTT.

This rearrangement joins TRBV27 to TRBJ2-2; tentatively, D is TRBD2 (6 bases). The V end lost 7 bases, the J end lost 4 bases, and 10 bases lay between the germline ends. Per germline, CDR1 MNHEY and CDR2 SMNVEV (reference sequence). The CDR3 is 13 amino acids. CDR3 loop: CASIAGLTGELFF. As DNA, the CDR3 is TGTGCCAGCATTGCGGGGCTCACCGGGGAGCTGTTTTTT.

This chain connects TRBV5-1 to TRBJ2-1; TRBD2 agrees at 8 bases. Germline assignment: CDR1 SGHRS and CDR2 YFSETQ. With 5 bases clipped from V and 10 bases from J, the junction kept 14 bases outside the gene matches. The length of the CDR3 is 15 residues. The CDR3 DNA sequence: TGCGCCAGCAGTCCCACTAGCGGCCCCCAATCCGAGCAGTTCTTC. Amino acids: CASSPTSGPQSEQFF. The variable domain in full, with the rest retrieved from reference TRBV5-1 and TRBJ2-1, is KAGVTQTPRYLIKTRGQQVTLSCSPISGHRSVSWYQQTPGQGLQFLFEYFSETQRNKGNFPGRFSGRQFSNSRSEMNVSTLELGDSALYLCASSPTSGPQSEQFFGPGTRLTVL.

In its sample, this clone was seen a few times. The CDR3 coding sequence is TGTGCCAGTAGTATAGACTGGACAGCAAACTATGGCTACACCTTC. Its protein product is CASSIDWTANYGYTF. V is TRBV19 and J is TRBJ1-2, with D possibly being TRBD1 (6 bases). Trimming took off 0 bases at V and 2 bases at J, with 10 bases between the two ends. Germline lookup yields CDR1 LNHDA and CDR2 SQIVND (reference sequence). The CDR3 loop spans 15 amino acids.

The chain combines TRBV5-1 with TRBJ1-1, with a weak D call TRBD1 (5 bases). Trimming left V 1 base short and J 8 bases short, with 12 bases between. CDR1 is SGHRS, CDR2 YFSETQ, per germline. The CDR3 sequence is 13 residues long. In DNA form, the CDR3 reads TGCGCCAGCAGCTTGTCTACGACAGCCGAAGCTTTCTTT. Protein product: CASSLSTTAEAFF.

The J gene is TRBJ2-6, the V gene TRBV30, with D maybe TRBD1 (6 bases). The V and J ends lost 2 bases and 1 base respectively, with 9 bases between them. Per germline, CDR1 GTSNPN and CDR2 SVGIG (reference sequence). The CDR3 consists of 15 residues. DNA for the CDR3: TGTGCCTGGAGTTCTGACAGGTCTGGGGCCAACGTCCTGACTTTC. It translates to CAWSSDRSGANVLTF.

The chain joins TRBV9 to TRBJ1-1; no reliable D call. This CDR3 spans 15 amino acids. V was shortened by 0 bases and J by 0 bases, with 9 bases between the two germline ends. Per germline, CDR1 SGDLS and CDR2 YYNGEE. In DNA, the CDR3 is TGTGCCAGCAGCGTAGCAGGCCGGTTGAACACTGAAGCTTTCTTT. Translating it yields CASSVAGRLNTEAFF. Supplemented by reference TRBV9 and TRBJ1-1, the full variable domain reads DSGVTQTPKHLITATGQRVTLRCSPRSGDLSVYWYQQSLDQGLQFLIQYYNGEERAKGNILERFSAQQFPDLHSELNLSSLELGDSALYFCASSVAGRLNTEAFFGQGTRLTVV.

This clone was seen a single time. In nucleotides, the CDR3 is TGTGCCAGCAGCCTCGGGACAGGGGGCAACTATGGCTACACCTTC. Residues: CASSLGTGGNYGYTF. The rearrangement uses TRBV3-1 (or the pseudogene TRBV3-2) and TRBJ1-2; 12 bases are shared with TRBD1. Unmatched junction bases numbered 2, after V lost 4 bases and J lost 2 bases. CDR3 length: 15 amino acids. CDR1 is LGHDT, CDR2 YNNKEL, per germline (reference sequence).

The chain has TRBV10-3 and TRBJ2-1; 10 positions agree with TRBD2. The CDR3 has 16 amino acids. Germline CDR1 is ENHRY and CDR2 is SYGVKD. The V gene end was trimmed by 4 bases and the J gene end by 8 bases; junction bases not matched to a gene: 11. CDR3 protein: CAISAGLLAGSDEQFF. DNA of the CDR3: TGTGCCATCAGTGCTGGTTTACTAGCGGGATCCGATGAGCAGTTCTTC.